The 3 T cell receptor beta chains reported below all come from one sample, sequenced in a study of T-cell memory formation after mild COVID-19 (dated by TCRdb to the early 2020s). The protocol used for the library was 5' RACE. These reads were obtained on an Illumina NovaSeq 6000. TCRdb ran its own pipeline on the public reads, namely fastp trimming at Q25 and MiXCR clone calling, and kept in-frame beta chains. CDR3 protein duplicates are merged, each entry listing the most common genes and DNA. This sample has about 450,000 distinct CDR3 sequences in its table, and about 25% of those were observed once. 10% to 15% of the sample comes from the top ten. Sequenced material: PBMCs or a T cell subset sorted from them (not recorded which). These receptors originate from an adult woman who had mild COVID-19 (a few samples of this study predate the infection). The sample titles of this study are shuffled in the database, so cell type and time point are left out; the donor was told from shared clones.

There are a few counts of this clonotype. The chain links TRBV15 to TRBJ1-5, with D tentatively TRBD1 (5 bases). V was shortened by 7 bases and J by 0 bases, with 13 bases between the two germline ends. Germline assignment: CDR1 LNHNV and CDR2 YYDKDF (reference sequence). This CDR3 has 15 amino acids. The CDR3 coding sequence is TGTGCCACCACCAGGGTCGGGGATAGCAATCAGCCCCAGCATTTT. Its translation: CATTRVGDSNQPQHF.

V and J are TRBV2 and TRBJ2-2, with D possibly called TRBD1 or TRBD2 (5 bases each). Germline V CDR1 and CDR2: SNHLY, FYNNEI. V was shortened by 4 bases and J by 0 bases, with 12 bases between the two germline ends. The CDR3 extends over 16 amino acids. This CDR3 reads CASSGSVGANTGELFF. The DNA for the CDR3 is TGTGCCAGCAGTGGGTCCGTGGGGGCGAACACCGGGGAGCTGTTTTTT.

The CDR3 DNA sequence: TGTGCCAGCAGTCCTATGAGCGGGGCCTACGAGCAGTACGTC. As protein: CASSPMSGAYEQYV. This chain links TRBV7-6 with TRBJ2-7; 7 nucleotides match TRBD2. The CDR3 consists of 14 residues. In germline, CDR1 is SGHVS, CDR2 FNYEAQ. The trim removed 6 bases at V and 2 bases at J, leaving 7 bases unmatched.